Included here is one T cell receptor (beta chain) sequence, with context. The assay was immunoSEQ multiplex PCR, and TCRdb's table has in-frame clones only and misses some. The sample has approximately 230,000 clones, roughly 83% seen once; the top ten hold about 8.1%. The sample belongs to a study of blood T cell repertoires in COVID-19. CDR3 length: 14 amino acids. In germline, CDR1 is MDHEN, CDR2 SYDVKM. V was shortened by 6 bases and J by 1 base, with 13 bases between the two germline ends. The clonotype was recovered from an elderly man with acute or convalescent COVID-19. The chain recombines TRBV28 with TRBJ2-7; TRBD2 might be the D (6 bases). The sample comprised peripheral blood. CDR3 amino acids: CASSPGGGSYEQYF. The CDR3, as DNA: TGTGCCAGCAGCCCTGGAGGAGGGTCCTACGAGCAGTACTTC.